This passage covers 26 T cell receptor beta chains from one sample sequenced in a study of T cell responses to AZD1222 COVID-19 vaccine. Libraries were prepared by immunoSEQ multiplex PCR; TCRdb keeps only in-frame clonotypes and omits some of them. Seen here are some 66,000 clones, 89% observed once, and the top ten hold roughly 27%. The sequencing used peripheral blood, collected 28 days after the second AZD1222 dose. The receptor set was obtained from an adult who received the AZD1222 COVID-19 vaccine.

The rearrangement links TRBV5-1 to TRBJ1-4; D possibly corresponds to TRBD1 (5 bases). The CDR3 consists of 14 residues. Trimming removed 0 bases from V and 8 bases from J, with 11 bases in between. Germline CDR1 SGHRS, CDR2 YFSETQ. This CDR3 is CASSLGRDAEKLFF. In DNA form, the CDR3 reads TGCGCCAGCAGCTTGGGGCGGGACGCAGAAAAACTGTTTTTT.

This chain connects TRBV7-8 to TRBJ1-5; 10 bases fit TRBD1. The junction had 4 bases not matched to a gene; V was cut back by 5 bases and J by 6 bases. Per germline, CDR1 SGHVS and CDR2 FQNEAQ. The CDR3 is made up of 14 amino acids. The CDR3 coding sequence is TGTGCCAGCAGCCGGGGGGACAGGGGTCAGCCCCAGCATTTT. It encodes CASSRGDRGQPQHF.

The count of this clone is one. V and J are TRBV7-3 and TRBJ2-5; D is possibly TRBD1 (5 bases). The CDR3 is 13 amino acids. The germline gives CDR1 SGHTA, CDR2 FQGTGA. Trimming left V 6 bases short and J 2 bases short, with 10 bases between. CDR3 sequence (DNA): TGTGCCAGCAGTCCAGGGAATCAAGAGACCCAGTACTTC. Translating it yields CASSPGNQETQYF.

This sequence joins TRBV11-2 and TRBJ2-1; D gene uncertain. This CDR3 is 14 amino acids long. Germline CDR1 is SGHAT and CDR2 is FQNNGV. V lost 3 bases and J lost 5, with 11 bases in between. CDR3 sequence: CASSFYTVNNEQFF. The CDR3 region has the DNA TGTGCCAGCAGCTTTTATACGGTAAACAATGAGCAGTTCTTC. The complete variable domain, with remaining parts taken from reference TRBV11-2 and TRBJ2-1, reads EAGVAQSPRYKIIEKRQSVAFWCNPISGHATLYWYQQILGQGPKLLIQFQNNGVVDDSQLPKDRFSAERLKGVDSTLKIQPAKLEDSAVYLCASSFYTVNNEQFFGPGTRLTVL.

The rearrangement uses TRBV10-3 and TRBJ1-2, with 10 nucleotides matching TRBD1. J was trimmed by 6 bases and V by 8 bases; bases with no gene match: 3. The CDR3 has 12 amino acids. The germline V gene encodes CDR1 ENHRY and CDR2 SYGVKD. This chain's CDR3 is CAIFGTGDGYTF. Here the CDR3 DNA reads TGTGCCATCTTCGGGACAGGGGATGGCTACACCTTC.

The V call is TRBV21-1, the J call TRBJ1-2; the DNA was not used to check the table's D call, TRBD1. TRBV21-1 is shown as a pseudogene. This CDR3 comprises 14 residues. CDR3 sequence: CASSKEWQGRGYTF. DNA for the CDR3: TGTGCCAGCAGCAAAGAATGGCAGGGGCGAGGCTACACCTTC.

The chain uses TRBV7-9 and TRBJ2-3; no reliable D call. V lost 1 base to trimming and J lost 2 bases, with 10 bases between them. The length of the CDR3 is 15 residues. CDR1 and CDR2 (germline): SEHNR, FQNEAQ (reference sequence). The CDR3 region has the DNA TGTGCCAGCAGCTTAGGGTCAGCTTCCACAGATACGCAGTATTTT. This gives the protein CASSLGSASTDTQYF.

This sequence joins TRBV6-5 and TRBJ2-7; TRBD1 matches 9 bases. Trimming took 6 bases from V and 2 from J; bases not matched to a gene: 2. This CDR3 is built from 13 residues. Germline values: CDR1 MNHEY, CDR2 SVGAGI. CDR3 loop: CASRDRGPYEQYF. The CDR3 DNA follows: TGTGCCAGCAGGGACAGGGGCCCCTACGAGCAGTACTTC.

Here the CDR3 reads CASSASRVSLSSSTDTQYF. The CDR3 DNA sequence: TGTGCCAGCAGTGCCTCTCGGGTGTCTCTTTCCTCTAGCACAGATACGCAGTATTTT. V and J are TRBV6-1 and TRBJ2-3; the D is unclear. V lost 4 bases and J lost 0, with 23 bases in between. Germline CDR1 is MNHNS and CDR2 is SASEGT. This CDR3 spans 19 amino acids.

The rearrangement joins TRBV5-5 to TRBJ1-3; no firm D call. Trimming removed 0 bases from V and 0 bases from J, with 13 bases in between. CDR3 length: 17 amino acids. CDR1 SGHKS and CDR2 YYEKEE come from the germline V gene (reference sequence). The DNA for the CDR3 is TGTGCCAGCAGCTTGGTCGACACACCGAACTCTGGAAACACCATATATTTT. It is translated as CASSLVDTPNSGNTIYF. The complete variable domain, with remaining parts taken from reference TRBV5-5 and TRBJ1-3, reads DAGVTQSPTHLIKTRGQQVTLRCSPISGHKSVSWYQQVLGQGPQFIFQYYEKEERGRGNFPDRFSARQFPNYSSELNVNALLLGDSALYLCASSLVDTPNSGNTIYFGEGSWLTVV.

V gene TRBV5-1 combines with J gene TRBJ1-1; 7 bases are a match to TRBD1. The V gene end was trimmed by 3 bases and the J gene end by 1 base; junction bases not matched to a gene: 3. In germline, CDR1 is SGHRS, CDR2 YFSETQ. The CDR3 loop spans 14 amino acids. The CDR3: CASSSGQSNTEAFF. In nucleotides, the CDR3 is TGCGCCAGCAGCTCGGGACAGTCGAACACTGAAGCTTTCTTT.

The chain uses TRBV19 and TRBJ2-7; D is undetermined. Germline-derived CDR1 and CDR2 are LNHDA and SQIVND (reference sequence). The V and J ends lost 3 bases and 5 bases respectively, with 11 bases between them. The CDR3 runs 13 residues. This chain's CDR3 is CASSIGSNDEQYF. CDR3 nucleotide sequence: TGTGCCAGTAGTATTGGTAGTAACGACGAGCAGTACTTC.

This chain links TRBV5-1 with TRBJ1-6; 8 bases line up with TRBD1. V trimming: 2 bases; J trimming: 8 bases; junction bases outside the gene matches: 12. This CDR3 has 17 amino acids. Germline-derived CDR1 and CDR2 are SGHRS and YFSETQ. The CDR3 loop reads CASSLGSSGGAYSPLHF. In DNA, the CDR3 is TGCGCCAGCAGCTTAGGGAGCTCAGGGGGCGCTTATTCACCCCTCCACTTT.

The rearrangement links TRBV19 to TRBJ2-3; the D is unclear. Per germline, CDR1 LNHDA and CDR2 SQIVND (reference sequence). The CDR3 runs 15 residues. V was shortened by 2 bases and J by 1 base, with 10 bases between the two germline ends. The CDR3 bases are TGTGCCAGTAGTATAATTGGTAGAGGCACAGATACGCAGTATTTT. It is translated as CASSIIGRGTDTQYF.

This CDR3 is CASSLAGRLSYEQYF. CDR3 nucleotide sequence: TGTGCCAGCAGTTTGGCCGGACGACTCTCCTACGAGCAGTACTTC. The V gene is TRBV28, the J gene TRBJ2-7; D gene ambiguous. Germline V gene sequence: CDR1 MDHEN, CDR2 SYDVKM. The CDR3 extends over 15 amino acids. The V end lost 3 bases, the J end lost 0 bases, and 12 bases lay between the germline ends. The variable domain in full, with the rest retrieved from reference TRBV28 and TRBJ2-7, is DVKVTQSSRYLVKRTGEKVFLECVQDMDHENMFWYRQDPGLGLRLIYFSYDVKMKEKGDIPEGYSVSREKKERFSLILESASTNQTSMYLCASSLAGRLSYEQYFGPGTRLTVT.

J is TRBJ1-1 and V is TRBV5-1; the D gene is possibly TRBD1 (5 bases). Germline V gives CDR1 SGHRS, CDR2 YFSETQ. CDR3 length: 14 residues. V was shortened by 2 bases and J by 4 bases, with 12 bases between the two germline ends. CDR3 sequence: CASSLPDRFTEAFF. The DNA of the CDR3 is TGCGCCAGCAGCTTACCAGACAGATTCACTGAAGCTTTCTTT.

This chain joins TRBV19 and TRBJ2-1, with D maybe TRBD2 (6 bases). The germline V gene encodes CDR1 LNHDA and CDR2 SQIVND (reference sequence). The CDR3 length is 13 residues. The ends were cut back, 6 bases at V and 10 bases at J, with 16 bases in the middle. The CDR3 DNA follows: TGTGCCAGTAGGTCAGCGGGTATTGGCGAGCAGTTCTTC. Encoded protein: CASRSAGIGEQFF.

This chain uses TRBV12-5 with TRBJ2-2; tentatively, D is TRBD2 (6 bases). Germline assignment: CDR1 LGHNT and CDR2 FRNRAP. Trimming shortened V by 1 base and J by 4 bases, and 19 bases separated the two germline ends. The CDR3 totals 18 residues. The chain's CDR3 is CASGLDGRTLWSTGELFF. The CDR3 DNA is TGTGCTAGTGGTTTGGACGGGAGAACGTTGTGGAGCACCGGGGAGCTGTTTTTT.

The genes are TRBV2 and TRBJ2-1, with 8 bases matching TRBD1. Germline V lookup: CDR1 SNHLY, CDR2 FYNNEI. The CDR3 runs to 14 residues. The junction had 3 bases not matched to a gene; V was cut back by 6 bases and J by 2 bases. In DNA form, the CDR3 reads TGTGCCAGCAGGACAGGGGTAACCTACAATGAGCAGTTCTTC. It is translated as CASRTGVTYNEQFF. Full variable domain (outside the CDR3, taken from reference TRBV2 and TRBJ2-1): EPEVTQTPSHQVTQMGQEVILRCVPISNHLYFYWYRQILGQKVEFLVSFYNNEISEKSEIFDDQFSVERPDGSNFTLKIRSTKLEDSAMYFCASRTGVTYNEQFFGPGTRLTVL.

CDR3: CASSYDRDTGELFF. The DNA of the CDR3 is TGTGCCAGCAGCTACGACAGGGACACCGGGGAGCTGTTTTTT. The rearrangement uses TRBV7-9 and TRBJ2-2, with 7 bases lining up with TRBD1. After removal of 4 bases from V and 3 bases from J, the junction contained 2 bases not matched to a gene. The CDR3 consists of 14 residues. Germline V gene data show CDR1 as SEHNR and CDR2 as FQNEAQ (reference sequence).

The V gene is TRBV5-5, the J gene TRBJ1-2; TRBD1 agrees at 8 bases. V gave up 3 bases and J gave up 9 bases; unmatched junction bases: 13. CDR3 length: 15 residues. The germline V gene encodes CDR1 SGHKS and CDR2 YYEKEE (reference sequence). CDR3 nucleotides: TGTGCCAGCAGCTCCCCATCTCGACAGGGGACGAGCTACACCTTC. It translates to CASSSPSRQGTSYTF.

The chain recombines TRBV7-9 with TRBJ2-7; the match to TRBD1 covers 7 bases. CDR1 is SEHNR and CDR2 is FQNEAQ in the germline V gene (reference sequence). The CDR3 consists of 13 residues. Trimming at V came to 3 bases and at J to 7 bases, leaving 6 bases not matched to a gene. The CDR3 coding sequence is TGTGCCAGCAGCTTGACAGGGTATGGGGAGCAGTACTTC. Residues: CASSLTGYGEQYF. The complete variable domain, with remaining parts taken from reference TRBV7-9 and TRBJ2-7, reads DTGVSQNPRHKITKRGQNVTFRCDPISEHNRLYWYRQTLGQGPEFLTYFQNEAQLEKSRLLSDRFSAERPKGSFSTLEIQRTEQGDSAMYLCASSLTGYGEQYFGPGTRLTVT.

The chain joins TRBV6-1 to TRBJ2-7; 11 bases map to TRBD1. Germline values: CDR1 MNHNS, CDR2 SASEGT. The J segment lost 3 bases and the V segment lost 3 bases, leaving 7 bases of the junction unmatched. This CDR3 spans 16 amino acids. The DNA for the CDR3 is TGTGCCAGCAGTGACCTCTGGACAGGGGGCAACTACGAGCAGTACTTC. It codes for CASSDLWTGGNYEQYF.

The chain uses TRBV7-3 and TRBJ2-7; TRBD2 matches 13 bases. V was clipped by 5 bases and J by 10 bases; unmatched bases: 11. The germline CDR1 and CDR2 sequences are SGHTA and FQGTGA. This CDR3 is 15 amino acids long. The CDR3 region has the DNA TGTGCCAGCAGCCCAGGGTGGGGGACTAGCGGGACTCAGTACTTC. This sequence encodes CASSPGWGTSGTQYF. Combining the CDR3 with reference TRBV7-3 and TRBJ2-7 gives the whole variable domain GAGVSQTPSNKVTEKGKYVELRCDPISGHTALYWYRQSLGQGPEFLIYFQGTGAADDSGLPNDRFFAVRPEGSVSTLKIQRTERGDSAVYLCASSPGWGTSGTQYFGPGTRLTVT.

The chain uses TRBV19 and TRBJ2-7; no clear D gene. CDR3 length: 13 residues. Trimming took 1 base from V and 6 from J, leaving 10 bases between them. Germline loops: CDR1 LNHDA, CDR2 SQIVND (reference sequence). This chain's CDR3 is CASSIVPGGEQYF. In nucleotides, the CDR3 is TGTGCCAGTAGTATAGTCCCGGGCGGCGAGCAGTACTTC.

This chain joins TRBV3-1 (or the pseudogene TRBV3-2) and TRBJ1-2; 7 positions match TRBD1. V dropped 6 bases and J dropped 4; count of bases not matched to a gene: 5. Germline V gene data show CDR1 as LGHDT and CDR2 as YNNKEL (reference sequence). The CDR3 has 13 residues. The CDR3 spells CASRGRGLYGYTF. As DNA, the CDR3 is TGTGCCAGCAGGGGGAGGGGGCTCTATGGCTACACCTTC.